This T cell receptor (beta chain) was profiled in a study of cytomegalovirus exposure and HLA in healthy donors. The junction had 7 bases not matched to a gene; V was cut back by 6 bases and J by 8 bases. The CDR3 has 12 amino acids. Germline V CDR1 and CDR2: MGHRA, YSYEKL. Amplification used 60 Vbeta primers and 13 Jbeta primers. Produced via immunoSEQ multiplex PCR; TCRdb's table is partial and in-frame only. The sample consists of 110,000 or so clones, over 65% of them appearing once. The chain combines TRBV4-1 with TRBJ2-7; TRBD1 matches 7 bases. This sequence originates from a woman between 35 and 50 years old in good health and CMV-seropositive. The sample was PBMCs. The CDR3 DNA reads TGCGCCAGCAGTCTCGACAGGGAAAAGCAGTACTTC. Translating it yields CASSLDREKQYF.